One sample yielded the 30 T cell receptor beta chains listed below, sequenced in a study of blood T cell repertoires in COVID-19. Produced via immunoSEQ multiplex PCR; TCRdb's table is partial and in-frame only. The profile covers about 350,000 clones, with around 87% appearing a single time and 6% to 7% taken by the ten largest. The specimen sequenced was peripheral blood. The receptor source for this set is a woman in her 50s with COVID-19, enrolled during active disease.

J is TRBJ1-6 and V is TRBV27, with a possible D match to TRBD1 (6 bases). CDR3 length: 19 residues. Germline values: CDR1 MNHEY, CDR2 SMNVEV (reference sequence). V lost 2 bases and J lost 0, with 17 bases in between. The CDR3 reads CASSLRGAVWGSYNSPLHF. CDR3 nucleotides: TGTGCCAGCAGTTTACGGGGGGCGGTCTGGGGCTCCTATAATTCACCCCTCCACTTT.

The V call is TRBV29-1, the J call TRBJ2-5, with D hard to call. Germline CDR1 SQVTM, CDR2 ANQGSEA. The length of the CDR3 is 12 residues. With 3 bases removed from V and 4 bases from J, the gap between germline ends came to 9 bases. CDR3 in DNA: TGCAGCGTTGAGGGCCTGGGAGAGACCCAGTACTTC. Its protein product is CSVEGLGETQYF.

On this clone itself: A read error may produce the germline difference seen at one junction end. This chain joins TRBV2 and TRBJ2-5; 8 bases align to TRBD2. The CDR3 extends over 15 amino acids. Looked up from germline, CDR1 is SNHLY and CDR2 is FYNNEI. The DNA of the CDR3 is TGTGCGAGCAGGTTAGCGGGGACCTACCAAGAGACCCAGTACTTC. It is translated as CASRLAGTYQETQYF.

This clone was observed a few times. This chain links TRBV29-1 with TRBJ1-5; D ambiguous. CDR3 length: 13 residues. V was clipped by 5 bases and J by 6 bases, with 14 bases between them. Germline V gene data show CDR1 as SQVTM and CDR2 as ANQGSEA. The CDR3 region has the DNA TGCAGCGTTCTCTCCGGGGATGTTCAGCCCCAGCATTTT. Amino acids: CSVLSGDVQPQHF. Full variable domain (remainder filled in from reference TRBV29-1 and TRBJ1-5): SAVISQKPSRDICQRGTSLTIQCQVDSQVTMMFWYRQQPGQSLTLIATANQGSEATYESGFVIDKFPISRPNLTFSTLTVSNMSPEDSSIYLCSVLSGDVQPQHFGDGTRLSIL.

This chain uses TRBV19 with TRBJ2-2, with D uncertain. Germline CDR1 reads LNHDA; CDR2 reads SQIVND (reference sequence). Trimming removed 6 bases from V and 4 bases from J, with 6 bases in between. The CDR3 runs to 12 residues. CDR3 residues: CASRPSTGELFF. CDR3 DNA sequence: TGTGCCAGTAGACCTAGCACCGGGGAGCTGTTTTTT.

This clone was seen more than once but under ten times. The chain couples TRBV6-6 to TRBJ2-2; 13 nucleotides line up with TRBD2. CDR1 MNHNY and CDR2 SVGAGI come from the germline V gene (reference sequence). The length of the CDR3 is 17 residues. V dropped 5 bases and J dropped 5; count of bases not matched to a gene: 8. The CDR3 reads CASSREGGLAGTGELFF. The CDR3 region has the DNA TGTGCCAGCAGTCGCGAGGGGGGACTAGCGGGAACCGGGGAGCTGTTTTTT.

This clone was recorded only once. The V gene is TRBV19, the J gene TRBJ1-5; D is uncertain. The V end lost 10 bases, the J end lost 0 bases, and 13 bases lay between the germline ends. CDR1 and CDR2 from the germline V gene are LNHDA and SQIVND (reference sequence). The CDR3 length is 14 residues. The CDR3 reads CATAAQYSNQPQHF. The CDR3 DNA is TGTGCCACCGCGGCCCAGTATAGCAATCAGCCCCAGCATTTT.

In this sample, this clone turned up a few times. This chain uses TRBV24-1 with TRBJ2-1; TRBD2 aligns across 7 bases. The CDR3 has 16 amino acids. Germline trimming cut 4 bases from V and 9 bases from J; bases unmatched to any gene: 14. Germline CDR1 KGHDR, CDR2 SFDVKD. The CDR3, as DNA: TGTGCCACCAGTGACCAGCGGGGCGGGGCGCTCGGTGAGCAGTTCTTC. Translating gives CATSDQRGGALGEQFF.

As DNA, the CDR3 is TGTGCCAGCAGACCAGGGGATTATGGCTACACCTTC. Protein: CASRPGDYGYTF. The chain links TRBV6-5 to TRBJ1-2; perhaps TRBD1 as D (6 bases). The CDR3 consists of 12 residues. The germline CDR1 and CDR2 sequences are MNHEY and SVGAGI. Deletions cut 6 bases from V and 5 bases from J, with 10 bases between.

As regards this clone: Other nucleotide sequences from this sample produce the same CDR3. The chain combines TRBV5-1 with TRBJ1-6; TRBD1 matches 7 bases. V was pared by 0 bases and J by 2 bases, with 2 bases of the junction left unmatched. Germline CDR1 SGHRS, CDR2 YFSETQ. CDR3 size: 16 residues. In DNA, the CDR3 is TGCGCCAGCAGCTTGGCAGGGGGAGCCTATAATTCACCCCTCCACTTT. Its translation: CASSLAGGAYNSPLHF.

This sequence joins TRBV7-2 and TRBJ2-2; 10 positions match TRBD2. The CDR3 contains 16 residues. Trimming removed 5 bases from V and 0 bases from J; junction bases left unmatched: 3. Looked up from germline, CDR1 is SGHTA and CDR2 is FQGNSA. The CDR3 nucleotides read TGTGCCAGCAGCCACGGACTAGCGGCGAACACCGGGGAGCTGTTTTTT. Residues: CASSHGLAANTGELFF.

V and J are TRBV6-5 and TRBJ2-5; 7 positions agree with TRBD2. This CDR3 contains 14 residues. Germline CDR1 reads MNHEY; CDR2 reads SVGAGI. J was trimmed by 6 bases and V by 1 base; bases with no gene match: 5. CDR3 nucleotide sequence: TGTGCCAGCAGTTACTGGCGGGAGTCAAAGACCCAGTACTTC. Translation: CASSYWRESKTQYF.

The chain employs TRBV3-1 (or the pseudogene TRBV3-2) and TRBJ2-5, with 11 bases aligning to TRBD2. This CDR3 is 16 amino acids long. The junction had 9 bases not matched to a gene; V was cut back by 3 bases and J by 6 bases. Germline V gives CDR1 LGHDT, CDR2 YNNKEL (reference sequence). CDR3 sequence: CASSHLAGGAGKTQYF. DNA of the CDR3: TGTGCCAGCAGCCACCTAGCGGGAGGAGCTGGAAAGACCCAGTACTTC.

The chain is built from TRBV30 and TRBJ2-2; maybe TRBD2 (6 bases). The CDR3 extends over 14 amino acids. Germline CDR1 is GTSNPN and CDR2 is SVGIG (reference sequence). V lost 3 bases and J 1 base, leaving 9 bases between the germline ends. In DNA, the CDR3 is TGTGCCTGGAGATTGGGACTGAACACCGGGGAGCTGTTTTTT. Amino acid sequence: CAWRLGLNTGELFF.

This chain uses TRBV5-6 with TRBJ2-7, with a tentative D call TRBD1 (6 bases). The CDR3 sequence is 14 residues long. Trimming removed 4 bases at V and 1 base at J, with 12 bases between. CDR1 is SGHDT and CDR2 is YYEEEE in the germline V gene. CDR3: CASSVTGRSYEQYF. In DNA form, the CDR3 reads TGTGCCAGCAGCGTAACAGGGAGATCCTACGAGCAGTACTTC.

The V call is TRBV18, the J call TRBJ2-5; TRBD1 matches at 8 bases. Germline CDR1 reads KGHSH; CDR2 reads LQKENI. This CDR3 spans 14 amino acids. V dropped 2 bases and J dropped 5; count of bases not matched to a gene: 4. CDR3 loop: CASSPGQGYETQYF. CDR3 nucleotides: TGTGCCAGCTCACCAGGACAGGGCTACGAGACCCAGTACTTC.

The chain carries TRBV18 and TRBJ2-7; TRBD2 agrees at 9 bases. Germline V gene sequence: CDR1 KGHSH, CDR2 LQKENI. The CDR3 covers 14 residues. Losses at the gene ends were 9 bases for V and 0 bases for J; bases not matched to a gene: 6. The CDR3 reads CASSLAGTSYEQYF. The DNA for the CDR3 is TGTGCCAGTTCCCTAGCGGGAACCTCCTACGAGCAGTACTTC.

The V call is TRBV5-6, the J call TRBJ1-2; TRBD1 agrees at 7 bases. The J segment lost 2 bases and the V segment lost 4 bases, leaving 8 bases of the junction unmatched. CDR1 is SGHDT and CDR2 is YYEEEE in the germline V gene. The CDR3 consists of 15 residues. CDR3 region: CASSPIAGGNYGYTF. The DNA for the CDR3 is TGTGCCAGCAGCCCTATTGCAGGGGGAAACTATGGCTACACCTTC.

V is TRBV18 and J is TRBJ2-1, with D possibly TRBD1 on 6 matching bases. V was cut by 5 bases and J by 1 base, with 12 bases left in between. Germline CDR1 and CDR2: KGHSH and LQKENI. CDR3 length: 15 residues. The CDR3 loop is CASSYRVSSYNEQFF. The CDR3 DNA follows: TGTGCCAGCTCATACAGGGTGAGTTCCTACAATGAGCAGTTCTTC.

The count of this clone is one. The gene calls are TRBV5-1 and TRBJ2-1, with TRBD1 as a possible D gene (6 bases). This CDR3 region has 13 residues. Germline CDR1 is SGHRS and CDR2 is YFSETQ. V was pared by 4 bases and J by 8 bases, with 13 bases between. The CDR3 sequence is CASSRQQGDEQFF. The CDR3 DNA sequence: TGCGCCAGCAGCAGACAACAGGGCGATGAGCAGTTCTTC.

The V and J genes are TRBV2 and TRBJ2-2; 10 bases are a match to TRBD2. The length of the CDR3 is 14 residues. The germline CDR1 and CDR2 sequences are SNHLY and FYNNEI. The V segment lost 4 bases and the J segment 7 bases; nucleotides outside the gene matches: 3. The CDR3 spells CASSALAGGGELFF. The CDR3 coding sequence is TGTGCCAGCAGTGCGTTAGCGGGAGGCGGGGAGCTGTTTTTT.

The CDR3 reads CASSYVQGRGLKTQYF. The DNA for the CDR3 is TGTGCCAGCAGTTACGTCCAGGGCAGGGGGTTGAAGACCCAGTACTTC. The gene calls are TRBV6-5 and TRBJ2-5, with TRBD1 matching 7 bases. V gave up 2 bases and J gave up 6 bases; unmatched junction bases: 12. The CDR3 spans 16 residues. The germline gives CDR1 MNHEY, CDR2 SVGAGI.

The V and J genes are TRBV5-1 and TRBJ2-7, with TRBD2 matching 8 bases. The CDR3 extends over 15 amino acids. J lost 6 bases, V lost 4 bases, and 12 bases had no gene match. Germline V gives CDR1 SGHRS, CDR2 YFSETQ. The CDR3 coding sequence is TGCGCCAGCAGCCCTATAGCGGGGAGCGACACCGAGCAGTACTTC. It translates to CASSPIAGSDTEQYF. Combining the CDR3 with reference TRBV5-1 and TRBJ2-7 gives the whole variable domain KAGVTQTPRYLIKTRGQQVTLSCSPISGHRSVSWYQQTPGQGLQFLFEYFSETQRNKGNFPGRFSGRQFSNSRSEMNVSTLELGDSALYLCASSPIAGSDTEQYFGPGTRLTVT.

The rearrangement joins TRBV21-1 to TRBJ1-2; the table gives TRBD1 as D, unverified against the DNA. TRBV21-1 is labeled a pseudogene. The CDR3 spans 14 residues. In nucleotides, the CDR3 is TGTGCCAGGACAAACAGGGGAGCTGACTATGGCTACACCTTC. Its protein is CARTNRGADYGYTF.

The rearrangement links TRBV6-5 to TRBJ2-7; TRBD2 might be the D (5 bases). This CDR3 contains 13 residues. CDR1 MNHEY and CDR2 SVGAGI come from the germline V gene. V lost 7 bases and J lost 6, with 16 bases in between. CDR3 in DNA: TGTGCCAGCACCCGAGGACTGGGCCCCGAGCAGTACTTC. Amino acids: CASTRGLGPEQYF.

The gene calls are TRBV18 and TRBJ1-1; D is ambiguous. This CDR3 spans 13 amino acids. Deletions cut 4 bases from V and 2 bases from J, with 8 bases between. Germline V gene sequence: CDR1 KGHSH, CDR2 LQKENI. CDR3 DNA: TGTGCCAGCTCACAAGCACTCAACACTGAAGCTTTCTTT. Encoded protein: CASSQALNTEAFF.

The chain has TRBV4-1 and TRBJ2-3; 10 bases line up with TRBD2. The CDR3 contains 17 residues. Germline trimming cut 1 base from V and 4 bases from J; bases unmatched to any gene: 8. CDR1 is MGHRA and CDR2 is YSYEKL in the germline V gene. Here the CDR3 reads CASSQGLASGGSDTQYF. In nucleotides, the CDR3 is TGCGCCAGCAGCCAAGGCCTCGCTAGCGGGGGTTCAGATACGCAGTATTTT.

The chain is built from TRBV29-1 and TRBJ1-3; no clear D. This CDR3 is built from 14 residues. Germline V CDR1 and CDR2: SQVTM, ANQGSEA. V was cut by 4 bases and J by 0 bases, with 10 bases left in between. The DNA for the CDR3 is TGCAGCGTTGTATCGGGGAGCTCTGGAAACACCATATATTTT. The encoded protein is CSVVSGSSGNTIYF.

The rearrangement joins TRBV5-1 to TRBJ1-3; D gene ambiguous. The CDR3 contains 14 residues. Trimming took off 7 bases at V and 1 base at J, with 12 bases between the two ends. In germline, CDR1 is SGHRS, CDR2 YFSETQ. This CDR3 is CASSGEGSGNTIYF. The CDR3 bases are TGCGCCAGCTCCGGAGAGGGTTCTGGAAACACCATATATTTT.

The CDR3 DNA reads TGCAGCGTTGAAGTCGGCGGGAAGGGGCAGTTCTTC. Its protein product is CSVEVGGKGQFF. V and J are TRBV29-1 and TRBJ2-1; D may be TRBD2 (6 bases). Germline lookup yields CDR1 SQVTM and CDR2 ANQGSEA. This CDR3 spans 12 amino acids. Trimming left V 1 base short and J 12 bases short, with 13 bases between.